The 27 T cell receptor beta chains in this list originate from one sample, sequenced in a study of cytomegalovirus exposure and HLA in healthy donors. The PCR used 60 Vbeta and 13 Jbeta primers. Produced via immunoSEQ multiplex PCR; TCRdb's table is partial and in-frame only. The sample consists of nearly 200,000 clones, 75% to 80% of them appearing once. The sequencing input was PBMCs. These receptor sequences come from a young woman in good health and CMV-seropositive.

The gene calls are TRBV18 and TRBJ2-7; the match to TRBD2 covers 10 bases. With 0 bases clipped from V and 1 base from J, the junction kept 3 bases outside the gene matches. The germline V gene encodes CDR1 KGHSH and CDR2 LQKENI. This CDR3 region has 16 residues. CDR3: CASSPPASGGSYEQYF. DNA of the CDR3: TGTGCCAGCTCACCACCGGCTAGCGGGGGTTCCTACGAGCAGTACTTC.

The chain uses TRBV4-3 and TRBJ2-3; tentatively, D is TRBD2 (5 bases). CDR3 length: 16 amino acids. Germline CDR1 and CDR2: LGHNA and YSLEER. Trimming took off 0 bases at V and 5 bases at J, with 15 bases between the two ends. CDR3 protein: CASSQDWRSGGDTQYF. In DNA, the CDR3 is TGCGCCAGCAGCCAAGATTGGCGGAGTGGAGGAGATACGCAGTATTTT.

The DNA for the CDR3 is TGTGCCAGCAGCTTGGGCGTTGGCTACACCTTC. Translating gives CASSLGVGYTF. The V call is TRBV11-2, the J call TRBJ1-2; unclear D gene. Trimming removed 3 bases at V and 7 bases at J, with 6 bases between. The germline V gene encodes CDR1 SGHAT and CDR2 FQNNGV. The CDR3 covers 11 residues.

The J gene is TRBJ1-1, the V gene TRBV28; D is possibly TRBD1 (5 bases). V was cut by 2 bases and J by 1 base, with 8 bases left in between. Germline CDR1 MDHEN, CDR2 SYDVKM. The CDR3 loop spans 14 amino acids. CDR3 nucleotide sequence: TGTGCCAGCAGTTTACACAGGCCGAACACTGAAGCTTTCTTT. This gives the protein CASSLHRPNTEAFF. Combining the CDR3 with reference TRBV28 and TRBJ1-1 gives the whole variable domain DVKVTQSSRYLVKRTGEKVFLECVQDMDHENMFWYRQDPGLGLRLIYFSYDVKMKEKGDIPEGYSVSREKKERFSLILESASTNQTSMYLCASSLHRPNTEAFFGQGTRLTVV.

This sequence joins TRBV29-1 and TRBJ2-5; D may be TRBD2 (5 bases). CDR1 is SQVTM and CDR2 is ANQGSEA in the germline V gene. Trimming took off 4 bases at V and 3 bases at J, with 12 bases between the two ends. The CDR3 extends over 13 amino acids. The CDR3 nucleotides are TGCAGCGTTGGGAGGTACGGGGAAGAGACCCAGTACTTC. Its protein product is CSVGRYGEETQYF.

The V gene is TRBV7-9, the J gene TRBJ2-6; D remains ambiguous. Trimming removed 5 bases from V and 1 base from J, with 6 bases in between. CDR3 size: 14 residues. Germline CDR1 SEHNR, CDR2 FQNEAQ (reference sequence). In DNA, the CDR3 is TGTGCCAGCAGCCGAACATCTGGGGCCAACGTCCTGACTTTC. This translates into CASSRTSGANVLTF.

This clone is a singleton in its sample. This chain connects TRBV7-9 to TRBJ2-1; 9 nucleotides align to TRBD1. V trimming: 5 bases; J trimming: 0 bases; junction bases outside the gene matches: 2. The CDR3 is 15 amino acids. The germline V gene encodes CDR1 SEHNR and CDR2 FQNEAQ (reference sequence). Here the CDR3 DNA reads TGTGCCAGCAGCAAGGGACAGGGCTCCTACAATGAGCAGTTCTTC. This gives the protein CASSKGQGSYNEQFF.

The chain carries TRBV5-1 and TRBJ2-7; D perhaps matches TRBD1 (6 bases). The CDR3 runs to 16 residues. V was cut by 0 bases and J by 3 bases, with 16 bases left in between. The germline CDR1 and CDR2 sequences are SGHRS and YFSETQ. The CDR3 DNA sequence: TGCGCCAGCAGCTTGGGGGCAGGGGCCGAGTACTACGAGCAGTACTTC. Protein sequence: CASSLGAGAEYYEQYF.

This clone was seen a single time. V gene TRBV27 combines with J gene TRBJ2-1; D gene unclear. The CDR3 extends over 14 amino acids. V was trimmed by 6 bases and J by 0 bases, leaving 9 bases between them. The germline V gene has CDR1 MNHEY and CDR2 SMNVEV (reference sequence). For the CDR3, the DNA is TGTGCCAGCAGGCGCCGGAGCTCCTACAATGAGCAGTTCTTC. It encodes CASRRRSSYNEQFF.

This clone has just a few counts. This rearrangement joins TRBV7-3 to TRBJ2-1; maybe TRBD1 (6 bases). This CDR3 is 13 amino acids long. Trimming left V 2 bases short and J 5 bases short, with 7 bases between. CDR1 is SGHTA and CDR2 is FQGTGA in the germline V gene. The DNA of the CDR3 is TGTGCCAGCAGCTTAGGACAGAACAATGAGCAGTTCTTC. Its translation is CASSLGQNNEQFF.

J is TRBJ1-1 and V is TRBV27, with D perhaps matching TRBD1 (5 bases). With 3 bases removed from V and 4 bases from J, the gap between germline ends came to 15 bases. The CDR3 covers 15 residues. In germline, CDR1 is MNHEY, CDR2 SMNVEV (reference sequence). CDR3 protein: CASSLDRVGGTEAFF. CDR3 nucleotides: TGTGCCAGCAGTTTGGACCGCGTCGGGGGCACTGAAGCTTTCTTT.

The table lists this clone with a count of one. The chain couples TRBV11-2 to TRBJ1-2, with 7 bases aligning to TRBD1. The V and J ends lost 5 bases and 6 bases, in that order; junction bases with no gene match: 6. This CDR3 is 13 amino acids long. In germline, CDR1 is SGHAT, CDR2 FQNNGV. In nucleotides, the CDR3 is TGTGCCAGCAGCGCAACAGGGGACCATGGCTACACCTTC. Amino acids: CASSATGDHGYTF.

The V gene is TRBV7-9, the J gene TRBJ2-4; D unclear. The CDR3 contains 16 residues. Germline CDR1 is SEHNR and CDR2 is FQNEAQ (reference sequence). V lost 5 bases to trimming and J lost 1 base, with 15 bases between them. The CDR3, as DNA: TGTGCCAGCAGCCCTACGACCCTGCGGGCCAAAAACATTCAGTACTTC. Its protein is CASSPTTLRAKNIQYF.

This clone was found a few times. The rearrangement links TRBV4-1 to TRBJ2-5; 9 nucleotides match TRBD2. The CDR3 is made up of 16 amino acids. Trimming took 1 base from V and 4 from J; bases not matched to a gene: 7. The germline V gene has CDR1 MGHRA and CDR2 YSYEKL. CDR3 bases: TGCGCCAGCAGCCAAGTTGATAGCGGGAGAAGAGAGACCCAGTACTTC. This translates into CASSQVDSGRRETQYF.

In regard to this clone: The CDR3 carries no conserved terminal phenylalanine or tryptophan, so it likely arises from a read error. The chain is built from TRBV30 and TRBJ2-7; D may be TRBD1 (5 bases). The tail of the sequence fits TRBJ2-1 better, so the J call may be wrong. This CDR3 is 14 amino acids long. Germline V gives CDR1 GTSNPN, CDR2 SVGIG (reference sequence). The CDR3, as DNA: TGTGCCTGGAGTGGGTTAGGGGTTGCGAACGAGCAGTTCCTC. Translation: CAWSGLGVANEQFL.

In its sample, this clone was seen a few times. The rearrangement joins TRBV6-5 to TRBJ2-3; D is uncertain. Trimming left V 3 bases short and J 4 bases short, with 11 bases between. CDR1 MNHEY and CDR2 SVGAGI come from the germline V gene. CDR3 length: 14 amino acids. Here the CDR3 reads CASSYRFRADTQYF. The DNA for the CDR3 is TGTGCCAGCAGTTATCGGTTTAGAGCAGATACGCAGTATTTT.

V is TRBV9 and J is TRBJ2-3; 8 bases fit TRBD2. Per the germline V gene, CDR1 is SGDLS and CDR2 is YYNGEE. V shed 4 bases and J 6 bases; nucleotides not matched to a gene: 10. The CDR3 covers 15 residues. The CDR3 is CASSITSGSGDTQYF. The CDR3 bases are TGTGCCAGCAGCATTACTAGCGGCAGTGGGGATACGCAGTATTTT.

V and J are TRBV6-5 and TRBJ2-3; D gene ambiguous. Deletions cut 4 bases from V and 0 bases from J, with 5 bases between. CDR3 length equals 13 residues. The germline CDR1 and CDR2 sequences are MNHEY and SVGAGI. The CDR3 loop is CASSSGSTDTQYF. As DNA, the CDR3 is TGTGCCAGCAGTTCAGGTAGCACAGATACGCAGTATTTT.

This chain uses TRBV5-6 with TRBJ2-6; a possible D gene is TRBD2 (5 bases). Germline assignment: CDR1 SGHDT and CDR2 YYEEEE. The CDR3 is made up of 15 amino acids. Trimming took 2 bases from V and 2 from J, leaving 8 bases between them. The CDR3 DNA is TGTGCCAGCAGCTTAGGGAGTCCTGGGGCCAACGTCCTGACTTTC. As protein: CASSLGSPGANVLTF. The complete variable domain, with remaining parts taken from reference TRBV5-6 and TRBJ2-6, reads DAGVTQSPTHLIKTRGQQVTLRCSPKSGHDTVSWYQQALGQGPQFIFQYYEEEERQRGNFPDRFSGHQFPNYSSELNVNALLLGDSALYLCASSLGSPGANVLTFGAGSRLTVL.

The chain uses TRBV29-1 and TRBJ2-2; TRBD2 matches 7 bases. The junction had 6 bases not matched to a gene; V was cut back by 4 bases and J by 4 bases. CDR3 length: 14 residues. Germline CDR1 reads SQVTM; CDR2 reads ANQGSEA. The DNA of the CDR3 is TGCAGCGTTGTTGAGGGAGGGCCCACCGGGGAGCTGTTTTTT. Translation gives CSVVEGGPTGELFF.

The chain joins TRBV30 to TRBJ2-5; no definite D call. The V end lost 2 bases, the J end lost 4 bases, and 5 bases lay between the germline ends. The CDR3 loop spans 11 amino acids. Germline-derived CDR1 and CDR2 are GTSNPN and SVGIG (reference sequence). Written as DNA, the CDR3 is TGTGCCTGGAGTTTCGGAGAGACCCAGTACTTC. Residues: CAWSFGETQYF.

V usage is TRBV29-1 and J usage is TRBJ1-2; TRBD1 is a possible D gene (5 bases). Germline CDR1 SQVTM, CDR2 ANQGSEA. The CDR3 runs to 13 residues. Trimming took off 4 bases at V and 4 bases at J, with 13 bases between the two ends. The CDR3 DNA reads TGCAGCGTTGGGCAGGGTCAAAGCTATGGCTACACCTTC. Translated, it gives CSVGQGQSYGYTF.

This rearrangement joins TRBV7-2 to TRBJ2-3, with a weak D call TRBD2 (6 bases). Trimming took 5 bases from V and 6 from J, leaving 27 bases between them. CDR1 SGHTA and CDR2 FQGNSA come from the germline V gene. This CDR3 comprises 18 residues. The CDR3 loop reads CASSPTFAGRGLLDTQYF. The CDR3 DNA is TGTGCCAGCAGCCCTACTTTTGCGGGGAGAGGATTATTGGATACGCAGTATTTT.

The CDR3 region has the DNA TGTGCCAGCAGCCGGCCCGGGACAATCGGGCGCGAGCAGTACTTC. Translating it yields CASSRPGTIGREQYF. The chain combines TRBV27 with TRBJ2-7; a possible D gene is TRBD1 (6 bases). Germline CDR1 reads MNHEY; CDR2 reads SMNVEV (reference sequence). V was trimmed by 6 bases and J by 6 bases, leaving 21 bases between them. This CDR3 contains 15 residues.

The gene calls are TRBV29-1 and TRBJ1-2; 9 nucleotides align to TRBD1. V was clipped by 4 bases and J by 8 bases; unmatched bases: 8. The germline V gene has CDR1 SQVTM and CDR2 ANQGSEA. The CDR3 runs to 13 residues. CDR3 bases: TGCAGCGTTGGGGGACAGGGTAATAGAGGCTACACCTTC. It codes for CSVGGQGNRGYTF.

This clone was detected a few times. The chain couples TRBV5-4 to TRBJ2-7; 8 positions match TRBD1. This CDR3 has 15 amino acids. CDR1 and CDR2 (germline): SGHNT, YYREEE (reference sequence). V shed 4 bases and J 5 bases; nucleotides not matched to a gene: 11. The CDR3 DNA is TGTGCCAGCAGCATTCCCGGGACAGGCGGGGACGAGCAGTACTTC. Protein product: CASSIPGTGGDEQYF.

The chain combines TRBV30 with TRBJ1-2; 7 bases fit TRBD1. Germline loops: CDR1 GTSNPN, CDR2 SVGIG (reference sequence). The CDR3 spans 16 residues. Trimming took 1 base from V and 2 from J; bases not matched to a gene: 10. For the CDR3, the DNA is TGTGCCTGGAGTGCCACCGGGACAGCCGGGAACTATGGCTACACCTTC. Its translation is CAWSATGTAGNYGYTF.